The next 8 T cell receptor beta chains were all read from a single sample in a study of blood T cells in healthy people across ages (dated by TCRdb to the mid-2010s). The receptor library was made with 5' RACE. Sequencing relied on an Illumina HiSeq 2500. A second PCR of about 6 to 11 cycles was performed with a sample-barcoded 5' primer and a J-beta primer mix. TCRdb trimmed public reads at Q25 via fastp, called clones via MiXCR and kept in-frame beta chains. Each entry is one CDR3 protein sequence, shown with its most common DNA and genes. Recorded for this sample are 850,000 to 950,000 distinct CDR3 sequences; under 30% of them occurred a single time. The ten largest make up around a sixth of the sample. The sequencing input was blood. Every receptor here comes from a woman older than 75 in good health.

This clonotype occurred many times. This sequence joins TRBV9 and TRBJ2-3, with D possibly matching TRBD2 (7 bases). Per the germline V gene, CDR1 is SGDLS and CDR2 is YYNGEE. The germline V and J ends were trimmed by 4 bases and 2 bases, with 17 bases remaining between them. CDR3 length equals 16 residues. The CDR3 reads CASSPRMAGATDTQYF. CDR3 bases: TGTGCCAGCAGCCCCAGGATGGCGGGGGCCACAGATACGCAGTATTTT. The variable domain in full, completed from reference TRBV9 and TRBJ2-3, reads DSGVTQTPKHLITATGQRVTLRCSPRSGDLSVYWYQQSLDQGLQFLIQYYNGEERAKGNILERFSAQQFPDLHSELNLSSLELGDSALYFCASSPRMAGATDTQYFGPGTRLTVL.

A note on this clonotype: A read error may produce the germline difference seen at one junction end. The chain carries TRBV29-1 and TRBJ1-4; D gene unclear. Germline V gene lookup returns CDR1 SQVTM and CDR2 ANQGSEA. The CDR3 consists of 14 residues. CDR3 coding DNA: TGCAGCGTTGAAGATGTAGGGCTAACGGAAAAACCGTTTTTT. This gives the protein CSVEDVGLTEKPFF.

This rearrangement joins TRBV4-1 to TRBJ2-1; D unresolved. CDR1 is MGHRA, CDR2 YSYEKL, per germline. V gave up 4 bases and J gave up 4 bases, with 14 bases separating them. The CDR3 is made up of 15 amino acids. The CDR3 coding sequence is TGCGCCAGCAGCCCTTCCCTTGACGTTTACAATGAGCAGTTCTTC. This translates into CASSPSLDVYNEQFF.

In its sample, this clonotype was seen many times. The chain recombines TRBV7-9 with TRBJ1-2; D gene unclear. CDR3 size: 13 residues. The V gene lost 3 bases and the J gene lost 8 bases, with 13 bases spanning the gap. Germline V gene data show CDR1 as SEHNR and CDR2 as FQNEAQ (reference sequence). CDR3 protein: CASSFKSGSGYTF. CDR3 in DNA: TGTGCCAGCAGCTTTAAATCGGGGAGCGGCTACACCTTC.

Points on this clonotype: A much larger clonotype is one base distant, so this may be a read error. V and J are TRBV20-1 and TRBJ2-5; no definite D call. There are 13 residues in the CDR3. Germline CDR1 DFQATT, CDR2 SNEGSKA (reference sequence). The CDR3 spells CSARDSRSETQHF. The CDR3 region has the DNA TGCAGTGCTAGAGATAGCCGCTCAGAGACCCAGCACTTC.

This clonotype was seen more than once but under ten times. The chain has TRBV4-3 and TRBJ1-6; TRBD1 matches at 8 bases. Losses at the gene ends were 0 bases for V and 8 bases for J; bases not matched to a gene: 12. The CDR3 totals 18 residues. Germline CDR1 LGHNA, CDR2 YSLEER. In DNA, the CDR3 is TGCGCCAGCAGCCAAGACCGCAGGGGGCGCGTGATGGATTCACCCCTCCACTTT. Translated, it gives CASSQDRRGRVMDSPLHF.

This clonotype was recorded many times. The chain is built from TRBV6-5 and TRBJ2-3; D may be TRBD1 (6 bases). Looked up from germline, CDR1 is MNHEY and CDR2 is SVGAGI. The CDR3 extends over 15 amino acids. Trimming removed 0 bases at V and 11 bases at J, with 18 bases between. CDR3 sequence: CASSYSMDRQGMQYF. The DNA of the CDR3 is TGTGCCAGCAGTTACTCGATGGATCGGCAGGGGATGCAGTATTTT.

This rearrangement joins TRBV4-1 to TRBJ1-4, with D possibly TRBD1 on 5 matching bases. The germline CDR1 and CDR2 sequences are MGHRA and YSYEKL. The CDR3 loop spans 18 amino acids. Between the trimmed V and J ends, which lost 4 bases and 3 bases, there was a span of 21 bases. The CDR3 coding sequence is TGCGCCAGCAGCCTAGGAGGCAGGGAAGGACGCGCTAATGAAAAACTGTTTTTT. This sequence encodes CASSLGGREGRANEKLFF.